Listed below are T cell receptor beta chains from one sample, sequenced in a study of T-cell memory formation after mild COVID-19. TCRdb independently ran MiXCR on the 5' RACE reads; one entry per CDR3 protein. The sample shows around 390,000 distinct CDR3 sequences, about 17% of them seen only once. The sample was PBMCs or a T cell subset sorted from them (not recorded which). The source is a man in his late teens or twenties who had mild COVID-19 (a few samples of this study predate the infection). Cell type and time point are not known. CDR3s include the opening cysteine and the closing phenylalanine or tryptophan. D genes are given only for firm matches. Size is stated for part of the rows, as once, few or many counts, or as a class when the clone is expanded.

DNA: TGCGCCAGCAGCCACATGTTGTCTGAAGCTTTCTTT
CDR3: CASSHMLSEAFF
size: NA
D: NA
V: TRBV4-1
J: TRBJ1-1

DNA: TGCGCCAGCAGCATTACTACCGGGACAGGGGGCTACGAGCAGTACTTC
CDR3: CASSITTGTGGYEQYF
size: NA
D: TRBD1
V: TRBV5-1
J: TRBJ2-7

DNA: TGTGCCAGCAGCTTAACAGGACGCTATGGCTACACCTTC
CDR3: CASSLTGRYGYTF
size: NA
D: NA
V: TRBV11-2
J: TRBJ1-2

DNA: TGTGCCACCAGTGGTGGAGTTGAAGAGACCCAGTACTTC
CDR3: CATSGGVEETQYF
size: few
D: NA
V: TRBV24-1
J: TRBJ2-5

DNA: TGTGCCAGCAGCGTAACAGGGGGCTGGACTGAAGCTTTCTTT
CDR3: CASSVTGGWTEAFF
size: few
D: TRBD1
V: TRBV9
J: TRBJ1-1

DNA: TGTGCCACCAGCAGACCCCCCTCATTCAACACTGAAGCTTTCTTT
CDR3: CATSRPPSFNTEAFF
size: NA
D: NA
V: TRBV15
J: TRBJ1-1

DNA: TGCGCCAGCAGGCGGGGCCGCGGACTAGCGTTAGATACGCAGTATTTT
CDR3: CASRRGRGLALDTQYF
size: NA
D: TRBD2
V: TRBV4-1
J: TRBJ2-3

DNA: TGCAGTGCTAGAGGCAGATTCAACAATGAGCAGTTCTTC
CDR3: CSARGRFNNEQFF
size: NA
D: NA
V: TRBV20-1
J: TRBJ2-1

DNA: TGTGCCAGCAGGGACGGGACAGGGTCATTCCACGAGCAGTACTTC
CDR3: CASRDGTGSFHEQYF
size: NA
D: TRBD1
V: TRBV2
J: TRBJ2-7

DNA: TGCAGTGCTAGAGGTGGGACAACCGGCGCAGATACGCAGTATTTT
CDR3: CSARGGTTGADTQYF
size: NA
D: NA
V: TRBV20-1
J: TRBJ2-3

DNA: TGCAGTGCTAGGGGCTATGGCTACACCTTC
CDR3: CSARGYGYTF
size: few
D: NA
V: TRBV20-1
J: TRBJ1-2

DNA: TGTGCCAGCAGCTTCGATCCGGGACTAGGTATCACCGGGGAGCTGTTTTTT
CDR3: CASSFDPGLGITGELFF
size: few
D: TRBD2
V: TRBV7-9
J: TRBJ2-2

DNA: TGTGCCAGCTCGATGACAGGCCAAACTTACTCTGGAAACACCATATATTTT
CDR3: CASSMTGQTYSGNTIYF
size: NA
D: NA
V: TRBV5-6
J: TRBJ1-3

DNA: TGTGCCAGCAGCTTGTTTGTAGGCCCACACACAGATACGCAGTATTTT
CDR3: CASSLFVGPHTDTQYF
size: few
D: NA
V: TRBV5-4
J: TRBJ2-3

DNA: TGTGCCAGCAGCCAAGATTGGCGGGGGGTATACGAGCAGTACTTC
CDR3: CASSQDWRGVYEQYF
size: many
D: TRBD2
V: TRBV4-2
J: TRBJ2-7

DNA: TGCAGCGTCGAGACACCTACCAAAAACATTCAGTACTTC
CDR3: CSVETPTKNIQYF
size: many
D: NA
V: TRBV29-1
J: TRBJ2-4

DNA: TGTGCCAGCAGCTTAGTAGGGACTGGAAACACCATATATTTT
CDR3: CASSLVGTGNTIYF
size: NA
D: NA
V: TRBV7-2
J: TRBJ1-3

DNA: TGCGCCAGCAGCTTGGCGGGAGACAGGGTTGGCACTGAAGCTTTCTTT
CDR3: CASSLAGDRVGTEAFF
size: few
D: TRBD1
V: TRBV5-1
J: TRBJ1-1

DNA: TGCAGCGTTTCGGGTTGGAACACCGGGGAGCTGTTTTTT
CDR3: CSVSGWNTGELFF
size: few
D: NA
V: TRBV29-1
J: TRBJ2-2

DNA: TGTGCCAGCAGCCAAAGCCTCGGGGGAGGGATGAATGAGCAGTTCTTC
CDR3: CASSQSLGGGMNEQFF
size: NA
D: TRBD2
V: TRBV4-2
J: TRBJ2-1

DNA: TGTGCCAGCAGTTACGGGACAGGGATTCGAGGCACCGGGGAGCTGTTTTTT
CDR3: CASSYGTGIRGTGELFF
size: NA
D: TRBD1
V: TRBV6-5
J: TRBJ2-2

DNA: TGCGCCAGCAGCTTGTTGGACAGGGGTAATGAAAAACTGTTTTTT
CDR3: CASSLLDRGNEKLFF
size: few
D: TRBD1
V: TRBV5-1
J: TRBJ1-4

DNA: TGTGCCAGCAGCAAGAACCGGCCGGCAGATACGCAGTATTTT
CDR3: CASSKNRPADTQYF
size: many
D: NA
V: TRBV7-2
J: TRBJ2-3

DNA: TGTGCCAGCAGCTTAGCGACGCCCCGCGGTGAGCAGTTCTTC
CDR3: CASSLATPRGEQFF
size: NA
D: NA
V: TRBV7-9
J: TRBJ2-1

DNA: TGTGCCAGCAGTGGTGGCGGACAGGGGGTCAATGAGCAGTTCTTC
CDR3: CASSGGGQGVNEQFF
size: NA
D: TRBD1
V: TRBV6-5
J: TRBJ2-1

DNA: TGTGCCAGCAGTTACGGAGGACCTTACAATGAGCAGTTCTTC
CDR3: CASSYGGPYNEQFF
size: few
D: NA
V: TRBV6-2/TRBV6-3
J: TRBJ2-1

DNA: TGCAGTGGCCTCGGACAGGCTAACTACGAGCAGTACTTC
CDR3: CSGLGQANYEQYF
size: NA
D: TRBD1
V: TRBV20-1
J: TRBJ2-7

DNA: TGTGCCAGCAGTGAAGTAGGGGCCGAAGATACGCAGTATTTT
CDR3: CASSEVGAEDTQYF
size: NA
D: NA
V: TRBV6-1
J: TRBJ2-3

DNA: TGCAGTGCTAGAGGCGGTCAGGGAACTGAAGCTTTCTTT
CDR3: CSARGGQGTEAFF
size: NA
D: NA
V: TRBV20-1
J: TRBJ1-1

DNA: TGTGCCAGCTTAGCGGGGGGTTACAATGAGCAGTTCTTC
CDR3: CASLAGGYNEQFF
size: few
D: TRBD2
V: TRBV27
J: TRBJ2-1